What follows are 21 T cell receptor beta chains derived from one specimen sequenced in a study of shared clonotypes between healthy human individuals. Libraries were prepared by immunoSEQ multiplex PCR; TCRdb keeps only in-frame clonotypes and omits some of them. The table includes roughly 2 million clones, 90% to 97% detected once. Sequencing was performed on naive CD4+ T cells sorted from blood. Subset in this sample: CD45RA+ positively selected. The receptors shown here come from a man younger than 30 in good health.

The table lists this clone with a count of one. The CDR3, as DNA: TGCGCCAGCAGCTTGCAACCGCCCCGCAGACAGGTCTCCTACGAGCAGTACTTC. Translation: CASSLQPPRRQVSYEQYF. The chain links TRBV5-1 to TRBJ2-7, with D possibly TRBD1 on 6 matching bases. Trimming took 1 base from V and 0 from J, leaving 20 bases between them. CDR3 length: 18 residues. In germline, CDR1 is SGHRS, CDR2 YFSETQ.

V is TRBV25-1 and J is TRBJ2-3; D is perhaps TRBD2 (6 bases). This CDR3 has 13 amino acids. Germline CDR1 is MGHDK and CDR2 is SYGVNS. V shed 4 bases and J shed 4 bases, with 9 bases lying between them. The CDR3, as DNA: TGTGCCAGCAGTGCGGGAGCGTCAGATACGCAGTATTTT. Amino acids: CASSAGASDTQYF.

The chain employs TRBV7-2 and TRBJ2-5; 7 nucleotides agree with TRBD1. V lost 3 bases to trimming and J lost 4 bases; unmatched junction nucleotides: 5. Germline CDR1 SGHTA, CDR2 FQGNSA. This CDR3 is built from 14 residues. CDR3 loop: CASSFRTGGETQYF. As DNA, the CDR3 is TGTGCCAGCAGCTTCAGGACAGGTGGAGAGACCCAGTACTTC.

This chain uses TRBV19 with TRBJ2-5; a weak D match, TRBD1 (7 bases). The CDR3 consists of 17 residues. Per the germline V gene, CDR1 is LNHDA and CDR2 is SQIVND (reference sequence). V was trimmed by 4 bases and J by 1 base, leaving 19 bases between them. CDR3 loop: CASSSVGQWGVQETQYF. The CDR3 DNA sequence: TGTGCCAGTAGTAGCGTGGGACAGTGGGGGGTCCAAGAGACCCAGTACTTC.

The chain is built from TRBV30 and TRBJ1-4; D unresolved. V lost 3 bases and J 8 bases, leaving 19 bases between the germline ends. CDR1 and CDR2 (germline): GTSNPN, SVGIG (reference sequence). The CDR3 has 15 residues. The CDR3 sequence is CAWSASYGVKEKLFF. In nucleotides, the CDR3 is TGTGCCTGGAGCGCCTCGTACGGGGTAAAGGAAAAACTGTTTTTT. Supplemented by reference TRBV30 and TRBJ1-4, the full variable domain reads SQTIHQWPATLVQPVGSPLSLECTVEGTSNPNLYWYRQAAGRGLQLLFYSVGIGQISSEVPQNLSASRPQDRQFILSSKKLLLSDSGFYLCAWSASYGVKEKLFFGSGTQLSVL.

In regard to this clone: Distinct nucleotide sequences in the sample also encode this CDR3. The genes are TRBV5-6 and TRBJ2-3; D perhaps matches TRBD2 (6 bases). Germline CDR1 and CDR2: SGHDT and YYEEEE. Trimming left V 4 bases short and J 1 base short, with 7 bases between. The CDR3 loop spans 13 amino acids. The CDR3 here is CASSRLGTDTQYF. The DNA of the CDR3 is TGTGCCAGCAGCAGACTAGGCACAGATACGCAGTATTTT.

The J gene is TRBJ2-1, the V gene TRBV19; D perhaps matches TRBD1 (6 bases). CDR3 size: 15 residues. Trimming removed 6 bases from V and 10 bases from J, with 22 bases in between. CDR1 and CDR2 from the germline V gene are LNHDA and SQIVND (reference sequence). The CDR3 DNA is TGTGCCAGTAGCTTCCGGGACCCCGCTCAGGGGGAGCAGTTCTTC. Translation: CASSFRDPAQGEQFF.

CDR3: CAISESHQETQYF. The CDR3 bases are TGTGCCATCAGTGAGTCTCACCAAGAGACCCAGTACTTC. This rearrangement joins TRBV10-3 to TRBJ2-5; D uncertain. The CDR3 has 13 amino acids. Deletions cut 0 bases from V and 0 bases from J, with 2 bases between. In germline, CDR1 is ENHRY, CDR2 SYGVKD.

Of note for this clone: The sample carries other DNA sequences with the same CDR3. The CDR3 DNA sequence: TGTGCCTGGAGTGAGTCCTATGGCTACACCTTC. Its protein is CAWSESYGYTF. The chain joins TRBV30 to TRBJ1-2; the D is unclear. CDR3 size: 11 residues. V was trimmed by 1 base and J by 4 bases, leaving 4 bases between them. The germline gives CDR1 GTSNPN, CDR2 SVGIG (reference sequence).

V gene TRBV2 combines with J gene TRBJ1-5; maybe TRBD1 (6 bases). Trimming left V 7 bases short and J 4 bases short, with 14 bases between. CDR3 length equals 14 residues. Per the germline V gene, CDR1 is SNHLY and CDR2 is FYNNEI. The CDR3 region has the DNA TGTGCCAGCACCCCGGGGGCAGGTAATCAGCCCCAGCATTTT. Translating it yields CASTPGAGNQPQHF.

This rearrangement joins TRBV7-9 to TRBJ1-2, with D perhaps matching TRBD1 (5 bases). There are 12 residues in the CDR3. Germline V gene sequence: CDR1 SEHNR, CDR2 FQNEAQ (reference sequence). The V end was cut by 5 bases, the J end by 4 bases, with 8 bases between. The CDR3 bases are TGTGCCAGCAGCGGGGGTAGCTATGGCTACACCTTC. Translated: CASSGGSYGYTF.

The chain joins TRBV19 to TRBJ2-7; D perhaps matches TRBD2 (5 bases). The CDR3 has 16 amino acids. Looked up from germline, CDR1 is LNHDA and CDR2 is SQIVND (reference sequence). Deletions cut 6 bases from V and 1 base from J, with 19 bases between. DNA for the CDR3: TGTGCCAGTAGAAAGCTTGGGGAGAAGGGTTCCTACGAGCAGTACTTC. Translating it yields CASRKLGEKGSYEQYF.

The rearrangement links TRBV9 to TRBJ1-2, with D perhaps matching TRBD1 (6 bases). The ends were cut back, 4 bases at V and 4 bases at J, with 14 bases in the middle. This CDR3 spans 14 amino acids. CDR1 is SGDLS and CDR2 is YYNGEE in the germline V gene. The CDR3 spells CASSPKGQIYGYTF. The CDR3 nucleotides are TGTGCCAGCAGCCCCAAAGGACAGATCTATGGCTACACCTTC.

The chain carries TRBV10-2 and TRBJ2-5, with 7 nucleotides matching TRBD2. Germline V CDR1 and CDR2: WSHSY, SAAADI. J lost 2 bases, V lost 6 bases, and 3 bases had no gene match. The CDR3 runs to 13 residues. The CDR3 protein is CASRASGQETQYF. The CDR3 DNA reads TGCGCCAGCAGGGCTAGCGGACAAGAGACCCAGTACTTC.

The CDR3 bases are TGTGCCAGCAGTGTGACGCGACCCACCGGGGAGCTGTTTTTT. This sequence encodes CASSVTRPTGELFF. The rearrangement links TRBV2 to TRBJ2-2; D ambiguous. The V and J ends lost 4 bases and 4 bases respectively, with 10 bases between them. The germline gives CDR1 SNHLY, CDR2 FYNNEI. The CDR3 is 14 amino acids.

J is TRBJ1-5 and V is TRBV7-2; D gene unclear. The CDR3 loop spans 14 amino acids. Between the trimmed V and J ends, which lost 2 bases and 7 bases, there was a span of 12 bases. The germline V gene encodes CDR1 SGHTA and CDR2 FQGNSA. The CDR3 coding sequence is TGTGCCAGCAGCTTAAATCCGTCAGGCCAGCCCCAGCATTTT. It encodes CASSLNPSGQPQHF.

The genes are TRBV6-6 and TRBJ2-7; possibly TRBD2 for D (5 bases). Germline-derived CDR1 and CDR2 are MNHNY and SVGAGI (reference sequence). The CDR3 runs 14 residues. The V and J ends lost 0 bases and 3 bases respectively, with 9 bases between them. The CDR3 here is CASSYSREFYEQYF. The CDR3 DNA sequence: TGTGCCAGCAGTTACTCGAGGGAATTCTACGAGCAGTACTTC.

The chain carries TRBV6-5 and TRBJ2-1, with TRBD2 matching 11 bases. The J segment lost 7 bases and the V segment lost 2 bases, leaving 4 bases of the junction unmatched. The CDR3 sequence is 15 residues long. Germline V gene lookup returns CDR1 MNHEY and CDR2 SVGAGI. This CDR3 is CASSYTSGSWNEQFF. For the CDR3, the DNA is TGTGCCAGCAGTTACACTAGCGGGAGTTGGAATGAGCAGTTCTTC.

This clone was detected a few times. This chain joins TRBV7-2 and TRBJ1-6; TRBD1 matches at 10 bases. V lost 4 bases, J lost 7 bases, and 10 bases stayed unmatched. This CDR3 is built from 17 residues. The V gene's germline CDR1 is SGHTA and CDR2 FQGNSA. The CDR3 loop is CASSSRQGAFSNSPLHF. As DNA, the CDR3 is TGTGCCAGCAGCTCCAGACAGGGGGCGTTCTCCAATTCACCCCTCCACTTT. The whole variable domain, remainder taken from reference TRBV7-2 and TRBJ1-6, is GAGVSQSPSNKVTEKGKDVELRCDPISGHTALYWYRQSLGQGLEFLIYFQGNSAPDKSGLPSDRFSAERTGGSVSTLTIQRTQQEDSAVYLCASSSRQGAFSNSPLHFGNGTRLTVT.

V gene TRBV30 combines with J gene TRBJ2-5, with 8 bases matching TRBD2. In germline, CDR1 is GTSNPN, CDR2 SVGIG (reference sequence). Trimming at V came to 3 bases and at J to 4 bases, leaving 4 bases not matched to a gene. The CDR3 is 13 residues long. The CDR3 loop reads CAWRTGGRETQYF. The CDR3 DNA reads as TGTGCCTGGAGAACGGGAGGGCGAGAGACCCAGTACTTC.

The chain has TRBV19 and TRBJ2-2; 7 positions agree with TRBD1. This CDR3 has 16 amino acids. CDR1 and CDR2 from the germline V gene are LNHDA and SQIVND (reference sequence). The V and J ends lost 3 bases and 7 bases, in that order; junction bases with no gene match: 11. The CDR3 region has the DNA TGTGCCAGTAGTATTGTCCGAAAAGGGGGCGGCGGGGAGCTGTTTTTT. As protein: CASSIVRKGGGGELFF.